Each of the 21 T cell receptor beta chains below was sequenced from the same sample in a study. TCRdb analysed the 5' RACE reads with MiXCR anew, one entry per CDR3 protein. Of 35,000 to 55,000 distinct CDR3 sequences listed, 22% are singletons. Cells sorted as Tregs were CD4+, CD25+ and CD127-/low. Input material: Tregs sorted from a lymph node. The receptor source for this set is a female donor with breast cancer.

The V and J genes are TRBV11-1 and TRBJ2-7; perhaps TRBD2 as D (6 bases). The V end lost 5 bases, the J end lost 8 bases, and 16 bases lay between the germline ends. Germline CDR1 is SGHAT and CDR2 is FQDESV (reference sequence). The CDR3 extends over 13 amino acids. The CDR3, as DNA: TGTGCCAGCAGCAGGGACTTCTCCGAGAAGCAGTACTTC. It is translated as CASSRDFSEKQYF.

This clonotype was counted ten times or more. The J gene is TRBJ2-1, the V gene TRBV4-3; 9 bases are a match to TRBD1. Looked up from germline, CDR1 is LGHNA and CDR2 is YSLEER. This CDR3 comprises 17 residues. Germline trimming cut 4 bases from V and 4 bases from J; bases unmatched to any gene: 11. The CDR3 nucleotides are TGCGCCAGCAGCCTAACAGTACAGGGGGCTCGATACAATGAGCAGTTCTTC. This sequence encodes CASSLTVQGARYNEQFF.

This clonotype was detected many times. This rearrangement joins TRBV20-1 to TRBJ2-7, with 12 bases fitting TRBD2. The CDR3 runs to 15 residues. Unmatched junction bases numbered 12, after V lost 5 bases and J lost 7 bases. In germline, CDR1 is DFQATT, CDR2 SNEGSKA (reference sequence). As DNA, the CDR3 is TGCAGTGCTGCCACTAGCGGGAGGATTCCCTGGGAGCAGTACTTC. Protein product: CSAATSGRIPWEQYF.

The V and J genes are TRBV5-1 and TRBJ1-1, with D possibly being TRBD1 (6 bases). The CDR3 consists of 14 residues. Germline V gives CDR1 SGHRS, CDR2 YFSETQ. The V and J ends lost 1 base and 1 base respectively, with 8 bases between them. Written as DNA, the CDR3 is TGCGCCAGCAGCTTGCAACAGGGGAACACTGAAGCTTTCTTT. Encoded protein: CASSLQQGNTEAFF.

The chain has TRBV20-1 and TRBJ2-7; D might be TRBD2 (5 bases). The CDR3 runs 16 residues. Per germline, CDR1 DFQATT and CDR2 SNEGSKA (reference sequence). V lost 0 bases to trimming and J lost 0 bases, with 15 bases between them. CDR3 nucleotide sequence: TGCAGTGCTAGAGATGCTGGCGGGTTGAGCTCCTACGAGCAGTACTTC. This codes for CSARDAGGLSSYEQYF.

This clonotype was seen many times. V and J are TRBV7-3 and TRBJ2-1; D gene unclear. The germline CDR1 and CDR2 sequences are SGHTA and FQGTGA. V shed 2 bases and J shed 4 bases, with 12 bases lying between them. The CDR3 loop spans 15 amino acids. CDR3 coding DNA: TGTGCCAGCAGCTTAGGTAGTGGAGATTACAATGAGCAGTTCTTC. As protein: CASSLGSGDYNEQFF.

The chain has TRBV2 and TRBJ2-2; possible D gene TRBD2, 6 bases. Trimming left V 11 bases short and J 3 bases short, with 13 bases between. This CDR3 has 13 amino acids. Germline CDR1 is SNHLY and CDR2 is FYNNEI. The CDR3: CARKGGDTGELFF. The CDR3, as DNA: TGTGCCCGAAAAGGCGGGGACACCGGGGAGCTGTTTTTT.

This clonotype was seen a few times. The chain joins TRBV5-1 to TRBJ2-2; 9 bases match TRBD2. With V trimmed by 4 bases and J by 0 bases, 4 bases remained unmatched. The CDR3 sequence is 16 residues long. Looked up from germline, CDR1 is SGHRS and CDR2 is YFSETQ. In nucleotides, the CDR3 is TGCGCCAGCAGCACAGCGGGAGGTTCGAACACCGGGGAGCTGTTTTTT. Translation: CASSTAGGSNTGELFF.

This clonotype was picked up a small number of times. The rearrangement uses TRBV6-6 and TRBJ2-7, with TRBD2 matching over 8 bases. Trimming took 2 bases from V and 4 from J; bases not matched to a gene: 4. Looked up from germline, CDR1 is MNHNY and CDR2 is SVGAGI (reference sequence). The CDR3 contains 14 residues. CDR3 amino acids: CASSYPTSEYEQYF. DNA of the CDR3: TGTGCCAGCAGTTACCCGACTAGCGAGTACGAGCAGTACTTC.

As concerns this clonotype: At one end, the junction sequence differs from germline, possibly due to a read error. The chain has TRBV28 and TRBJ2-2; D is possibly TRBD2 (5 bases). CDR3 size: 11 residues. CDR1 MDHEN and CDR2 SYDVKM come from the germline V gene. This chain's CDR3 is CAILGSGEPFF. DNA for the CDR3: TGTGCCATCCTAGGGTCCGGGGAGCCGTTTTTT.

In this sample, this clonotype turned up many times. This rearrangement joins TRBV7-2 to TRBJ1-6, with 9 positions matching TRBD1. The CDR3 covers 16 residues. CDR1 is SGHTA, CDR2 FQGNSA, per germline. J was trimmed by 5 bases and V by 8 bases; bases with no gene match: 10. The CDR3 DNA reads TGTGCCAGCGATCTTACAGGGGGCGCCCATAATTCACCCCTCCACTTT. Translation: CASDLTGGAHNSPLHF.

The V and J genes are TRBV18 and TRBJ2-1, with D perhaps TRBD2 (5 bases). From germline, CDR1 is KGHSH and CDR2 LQKENI. The CDR3 sequence is 13 residues long. V was pared by 6 bases and J by 5 bases, with 11 bases between. This chain's CDR3 is CASSTTKDNEQFF. DNA of the CDR3: TGTGCCAGCTCGACGACTAAGGACAATGAGCAGTTCTTC.

The table lists this clonotype with many counts. V usage is TRBV7-6 and J usage is TRBJ1-2, with 7 bases aligning to TRBD1. CDR1 SGHVS and CDR2 FNYEAQ come from the germline V gene. The CDR3 is 14 residues long. Trimming removed 1 base from V and 8 bases from J; junction bases left unmatched: 7. The CDR3 reads CASSLGQGGYGYTF. In DNA, the CDR3 is TGTGCCAGCAGCTTAGGACAGGGCGGCTACGGCTACACCTTC.

At least ten counts were recorded for this clonotype. The chain is built from TRBV20-1 and TRBJ1-5; TRBD1 matches 7 bases. Germline V CDR1 and CDR2: DFQATT, SNEGSKA (reference sequence). V dropped 6 bases and J dropped 2; count of bases not matched to a gene: 7. The length of the CDR3 is 14 residues. The CDR3: CSAGGGRGNQPQHF. CDR3 DNA: TGCAGTGCCGGAGGGGGCCGGGGCAATCAGCCCCAGCATTTT.

V and J are TRBV20-1 and TRBJ1-4, with 8 bases that match TRBD1. J gave up 6 bases and V 5 bases, and 20 bases lay outside the gene matches. The germline CDR1 and CDR2 sequences are DFQATT and SNEGSKA (reference sequence). CDR3 length equals 18 residues. This CDR3 is CSAYSRTGSTQRYEKLFF. CDR3 coding DNA: TGCAGTGCTTACTCTCGGACAGGGAGTACGCAACGGTATGAAAAACTGTTTTTT.

Note on this clonotype: One junction end disagrees with the germline gene, perhaps due to a read error. The gene calls are TRBV7-9 and TRBJ1-2; D is uncertain. Per the germline V gene, CDR1 is SEHNR and CDR2 is FQNEAQ (reference sequence). This CDR3 region has 12 residues. The CDR3 spells CASSLTNDGDTF. In DNA form, the CDR3 reads TGTGCCAGCAGCTTGACAAACGATGGCGACACCTTC.

This clonotype has only a few counts. The chain couples TRBV4-1 to TRBJ2-7; 8 bases align to TRBD2. The germline gives CDR1 MGHRA, CDR2 YSYEKL. With 5 bases clipped from V and 5 bases from J, the junction kept 5 bases outside the gene matches. The CDR3 covers 13 residues. The CDR3 DNA sequence: TGCGCCAGCAGCATCTCGGGGGGGGACGAGCAGTACTTC. It is translated as CASSISGGDEQYF.

The chain couples TRBV6-1 to TRBJ1-1; D ambiguous. Trimming took 5 bases from V and 3 from J, leaving 13 bases between them. This CDR3 is 14 amino acids long. Germline loops: CDR1 MNHNS, CDR2 SASEGT. The CDR3 DNA reads TGTGCCAGCAGTCCGCAATCCCCCTACACTGAAGCTTTCTTT. Protein product: CASSPQSPYTEAFF.

The rearrangement links TRBV29-1 to TRBJ2-1; D gene uncertain. Trimming took off 1 base at V and 4 bases at J, with 8 bases between the two ends. CDR3 length: 13 amino acids. Germline V gene lookup returns CDR1 SQVTM and CDR2 ANQGSEA. The CDR3 is CSVEGTAYNEQFF. The DNA of the CDR3 is TGCAGCGTTGAAGGGACGGCTTACAATGAGCAGTTCTTC.

By sample fraction, this clonotype is medium-sized. Written as DNA, the CDR3 is TGCGCCAGCAGCCAAATTCAAGGGGGCAAGAATGAGCAGTTCTTC. Translated, it gives CASSQIQGGKNEQFF. V is TRBV4-1 and J is TRBJ2-1, with 7 positions matching TRBD1. This CDR3 has 15 amino acids. CDR1 and CDR2 (germline): MGHRA, YSYEKL. Losses at the gene ends were 2 bases for V and 7 bases for J; bases not matched to a gene: 8.

This clonotype was found many times. V and J are TRBV4-1 and TRBJ2-3; 8 nucleotides line up with TRBD2. Germline-derived CDR1 and CDR2 are MGHRA and YSYEKL. V lost 0 bases to trimming and J lost 7 bases; unmatched junction nucleotides: 9. This CDR3 has 16 amino acids. The CDR3 DNA follows: TGCGCCAGCAGCCAAGATGGAGCGGGAGATTCTTATACGCAGTATTTT. This translates into CASSQDGAGDSYTQYF.